This TCR beta chain was recorded in a study of CD8+ T cells in alopecia areata. Study-level points and caveats: More clonal than normal scalp was lesional scalp, particularly alopecia totalis/universalis.

A note on this clone: What it binds is not known.

Investigators isolated RNA and reverse transcribed it into cDNA to act as the sequencing template. Generated by immunoSEQ multiplex PCR, the TCRdb table keeps only in-frame clones and is missing some. The data show about 190,000 clones, with 50% to 60% seen just once and less than 0.8% held by the top ten. This sample's treatment: oral pan-JAK inhibitor, 5-10 mg twice daily. Lesional scalp punch biopsies and peripheral blood were collected from alopecia areata patients. The V gene lost 8 bases and the J gene lost 4 bases, with 15 bases spanning the gap. The CDR3 sequence is 13 residues long. Germline values: CDR1 MNHNS, CDR2 SASEGT.

The chain couples TRBV6-1 to TRBJ2-7, with D tentatively TRBD2 (6 bases). The sequence came from a human donor with alopecia areata. This specimen was CD4+ T cells sorted from blood, taken at week 4, from a patient treated with tofacitinib. CDR3 sequence reads: CASDLGGLYEQYF. The CDR3 coding sequence is TGTGCCAGCGACCTGGGCGGACTATACGAGCAGTACTTC.